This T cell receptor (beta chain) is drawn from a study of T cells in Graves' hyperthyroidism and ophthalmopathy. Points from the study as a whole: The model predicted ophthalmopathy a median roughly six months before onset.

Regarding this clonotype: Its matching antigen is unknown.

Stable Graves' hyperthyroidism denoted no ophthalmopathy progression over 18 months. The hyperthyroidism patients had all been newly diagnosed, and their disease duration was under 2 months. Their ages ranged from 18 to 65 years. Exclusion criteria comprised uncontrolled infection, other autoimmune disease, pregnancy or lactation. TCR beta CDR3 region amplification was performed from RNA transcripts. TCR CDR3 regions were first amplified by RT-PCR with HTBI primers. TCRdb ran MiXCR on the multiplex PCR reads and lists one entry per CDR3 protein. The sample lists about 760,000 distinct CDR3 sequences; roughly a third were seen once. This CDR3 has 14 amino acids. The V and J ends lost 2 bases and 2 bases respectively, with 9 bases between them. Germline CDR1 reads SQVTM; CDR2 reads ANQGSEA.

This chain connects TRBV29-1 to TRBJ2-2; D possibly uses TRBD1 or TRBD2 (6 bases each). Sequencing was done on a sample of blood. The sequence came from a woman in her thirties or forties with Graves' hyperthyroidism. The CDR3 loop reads CSVERGTNTGELFF. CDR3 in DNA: TGCAGCGTTGAACGGGGGACAAACACCGGGGAGCTGTTTTTT.